This T cell receptor beta chain was sequenced in a study of blood T cells in healthy people across ages. Findings of the study overall: Diversity was estimated from one million T cells, and these estimates were considered underestimates. Measured against age, TCR beta diversity per million T cells decreased in a roughly linear manner.

Details on this clonotype: Antigen specificity is unknown.

Next came a second PCR, run for roughly 6 to 11 cycles, which used a sample-barcoded 5' primer along with a J-beta primer mix. TCRdb re-analysed the 5' RACE reads in MiXCR, keeping a single row per CDR3 protein. The table has approximately 780,000 distinct CDR3 sequences, roughly 26% seen once. The data also belong to a second study, concerning T cells of mothers and their children. That study reports: Comparable shaping of TCR recombination output by thymic selection was observed in related and unrelated pairs.

The sample comprised blood. The source is a boy younger than 18 in good health.

Written as DNA, the CDR3 is TGTGCCAGCAGTTACGCGTGGGGGAGCTCCTACGAGCAGTACTTC. Its protein is CASSYAWGSSYEQYF. V usage is TRBV6-5 and J usage is TRBJ2-7; D is tentatively TRBD1 or TRBD2 (5 bases each). Germline-derived CDR1 and CDR2 are MNHEY and SVGAGI. Trimming left V 2 bases short and J 0 bases short, with 11 bases between. The CDR3 is 15 amino acids.